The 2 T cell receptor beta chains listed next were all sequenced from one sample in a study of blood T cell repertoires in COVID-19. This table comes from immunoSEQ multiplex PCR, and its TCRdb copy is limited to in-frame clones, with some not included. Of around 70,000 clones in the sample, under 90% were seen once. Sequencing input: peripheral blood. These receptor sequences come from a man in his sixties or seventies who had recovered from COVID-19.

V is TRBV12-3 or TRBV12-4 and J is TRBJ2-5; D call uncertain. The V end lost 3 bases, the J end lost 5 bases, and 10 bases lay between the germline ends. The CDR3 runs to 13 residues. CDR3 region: CASSFRSGETQYF. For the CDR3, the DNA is TGTGCCAGCAGTTTTCGTTCTGGCGAGACCCAGTACTTC.

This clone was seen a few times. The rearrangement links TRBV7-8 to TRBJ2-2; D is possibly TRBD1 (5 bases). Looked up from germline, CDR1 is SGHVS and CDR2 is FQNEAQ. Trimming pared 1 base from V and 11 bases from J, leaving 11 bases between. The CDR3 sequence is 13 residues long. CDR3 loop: CASSLGRWGELFF. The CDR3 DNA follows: TGTGCCAGCAGCTTAGGTAGATGGGGCGAGCTGTTTTTT.